This T cell receptor (beta chain) was captured in a study of blood T cell repertoires in COVID-19. This clone was found a few times. Per the study methods: How many nucleated cells were present was estimated from reference gene primer amplification. Only in-frame clones appear in the TCRdb table, and some are missing; sequencing was by immunoSEQ multiplex PCR. Clonal size and the V and J genes are those of that table, whereas D and trimming came from the DNA. The sample gives roughly 59,000 clones, 65% to 80% of which show up once; about 8.9% is in the top ten. V was cut by 8 bases and J by 4 bases, with 13 bases left in between. The germline CDR1 and CDR2 sequences are LNHDA and SQIVND (reference sequence). This CDR3 contains 13 residues.

The sequenced material came from peripheral blood. The chain links TRBV19 to TRBJ2-3; D is possibly TRBD2 (5 bases). This receptor was taken from a human donor in a cohort sampled during active COVID-19. Written as DNA, the CDR3 is TGTGCCAGTGGACTGGGTCGGGCAGATACGCAGTATTTT. It specifies CASGLGRADTQYF.